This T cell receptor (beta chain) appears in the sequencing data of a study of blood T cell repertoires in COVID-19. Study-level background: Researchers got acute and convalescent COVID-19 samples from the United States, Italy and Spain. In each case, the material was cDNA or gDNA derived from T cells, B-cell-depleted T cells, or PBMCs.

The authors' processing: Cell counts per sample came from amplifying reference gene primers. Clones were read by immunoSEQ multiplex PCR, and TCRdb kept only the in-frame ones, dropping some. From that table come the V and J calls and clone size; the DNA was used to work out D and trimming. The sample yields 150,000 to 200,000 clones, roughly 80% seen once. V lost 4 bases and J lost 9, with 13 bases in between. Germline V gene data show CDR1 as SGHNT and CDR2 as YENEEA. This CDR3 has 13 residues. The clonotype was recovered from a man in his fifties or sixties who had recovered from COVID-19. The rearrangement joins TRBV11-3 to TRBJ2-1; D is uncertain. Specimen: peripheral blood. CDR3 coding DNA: TGTGCCAGCAGCTCCGATATATTGAGTGAGCAGTTCTTC. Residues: CASSSDILSEQFF.